These T cell receptor beta chains were read from a single sample in a study of spatial heterogeneity in lung cancer. TCRdb re-derived calls from the 5' RACE reads in MiXCR, one entry per CDR3 protein. The data contain about 52,000 distinct CDR3 sequences, around 6.7% of them singletons. Sequencing was performed on PBMCs, taken at follow-up. The receptors here all came from a female donor with early-stage non-small cell lung cancer. Each CDR3 is given with its conserved first and last residue. The D gene is left open where the match is weak. Clone size is not always given. Where it is, it says once, few, many or a class for expanded clones.

d_call	v_call	j_call	clone_size	cdr3_nt	cdr3_aa
TRBD1	TRBV12-3/TRBV12-4	TRBJ1-2	few	TGTGCCAGCAGATCGGGACAGGGTGGTGGCTACACCTTC	CASRSGQGGGYTF
-	TRBV5-1	TRBJ2-3	few	TGCGCCAGCAGCTTGGAGGGAACACGGGCGACGCAGTATTTT	CASSLEGTRATQYF
TRBD1	TRBV25-1	TRBJ2-6	-	TGTGCCAGCAGTGACACAGGGGACAAGGCCAACGTCCTGACTTTC	CASSDTGDKANVLTF
-	TRBV7-9	TRBJ2-3	-	TGTGCCAGCAGCCGCCGCACAGATACGCAGTATTTT	CASSRRTDTQYF
-	TRBV3-1	TRBJ2-5	many	TGTGCCAGCAGCCAGCAGGGGAAGACCCAGTACTTC	CASSQQGKTQYF
-	TRBV5-1	TRBJ2-5	many	TGCGCCAGCAGCCGAGACAGCCCCGAGACCCAGTACTTC	CASSRDSPETQYF
-	TRBV5-1	TRBJ2-3	many	TGCGCCAGCAGCTTGGGAGGACCAAGCACAGATACGCAGTATTTT	CASSLGGPSTDTQYF
-	TRBV7-9	TRBJ2-7	many	TGTGCCAGCAGCTCGACTAGGCTTGGGTACTCCTACGAGCAGTACTTC	CASSSTRLGYSYEQYF
TRBD1	TRBV5-1	TRBJ1-1	many	TGCGCCAGCAGCGGACAGGGCAACACTGAAGCTTTCTTT	CASSGQGNTEAFF
TRBD2	TRBV4-3	TRBJ2-1	many	TGCGCCAGCAGCCCAAGCGGGGGCTCTAGGTTGGAGCAGTTCTTC	CASSPSGGSRLEQFF
TRBD1	TRBV6-6	TRBJ1-2	many	TGTGCCAGCAGTTCCACGACAGGGGGCGCGAGCTACACCTTC	CASSSTTGGASYTF
-	TRBV12-3/TRBV12-4	TRBJ2-3	many	TGTGCCAGCAGTCGGTCAGATACGCAGTATTTT	CASSRSDTQYF
-	TRBV20-1	TRBJ1-6	few	TGCAGTGCTAGAGATTATCGCCAGGGAGATTCACCCCTCCACTTT	CSARDYRQGDSPLHF
-	TRBV24-1	TRBJ2-7	many	TGTGCCACCAGTGAATCGGAGCTAAGCTCCTACGAGCAGTACTTC	CATSESELSSYEQYF
-	TRBV10-1	TRBJ2-2	many	TGCGCCAGCAGTGAGACCCTTCAACGGCCCGGGGAGCTGTTTTTT	CASSETLQRPGELFF
TRBD1	TRBV7-2	TRBJ2-7	many	TGTGCCAGCAGCTTGCGACGTGCCGGGACAGCCTACGAGCAGTACTTC	CASSLRRAGTAYEQYF
TRBD2	TRBV5-4	TRBJ2-5	-	TGTGCCAGCAGCTTCTTAGCGGGGGGGGAGACCCAGTACTTC	CASSFLAGGETQYF
-	TRBV25-1	TRBJ2-5	-	TGTGCCAGCAGTCTCAACAGGGTCTTCGATGAGACCCAGTACTTC	CASSLNRVFDETQYF
-	TRBV15	TRBJ2-1	-	TGTGCCACCAGCAGGACTAGACAGGCCCAGTTCTTC	CATSRTRQAQFF
-	TRBV7-2	TRBJ2-1	-	TGTGCCAGCAGCGGGGGACTGAACAATGAGCAGTTCTTC	CASSGGLNNEQFF
-	TRBV3-1	TRBJ2-3	-	TGTGCCAGCAGCCAAGATTGGAAGCGGGTGGTAGATACGCAGTATTTT	CASSQDWKRVVDTQYF
-	TRBV20-1	TRBJ1-1	few	TGCAGTGCTAGAGATCCGGGGGGGGCGGCTGAAGCTTTCTTT	CSARDPGGAAEAFF
TRBD2	TRBV6-8	TRBJ2-7	many	TGTGCCAGCGGGACTAGCCGACAGGGAGGCGAGCAGTACTTC	CASGTSRQGGEQYF
TRBD1	TRBV11-2	TRBJ2-7	-	TGTGCCAGCAGCTCGGGACAGACCTACGAGCAGTACTTC	CASSSGQTYEQYF
-	TRBV2	TRBJ2-1	many	TGTGCCAGCATGGAGCCGGGGTACTCCTACAATGAGCAGTTCTTC	CASMEPGYSYNEQFF
-	TRBV30	TRBJ1-5	many	TGTGCCTGGACCCAGGGCATCGATCAGCCCCAGCATTTT	CAWTQGIDQPQHF
-	TRBV5-1	TRBJ1-6	-	TGCGCCAGCAGCTCGCCGGGACGGGGTAATTCACCCCTCCACTTT	CASSSPGRGNSPLHF
TRBD1	TRBV28	TRBJ2-7	few	TGTGCCAGCAGTTCCGGGACAGGGGAGTCCTACGAGCAGTACTTC	CASSSGTGESYEQYF
-	TRBV5-5	TRBJ1-2	-	TGTGCCAGCAGGACAGGAGCTAACTATGGCTACACCTTC	CASRTGANYGYTF
TRBD1	TRBV12-3/TRBV12-4	TRBJ1-3	many	TGTGCCAGCAGCCCCGACAGGGGAATCAACACCATATATTTT	CASSPDRGINTIYF
-	TRBV9	TRBJ2-1	few	TGTGCCAGCACCCTGGTGGTGTCCTACAATGAGCAGTTCTTC	CASTLVVSYNEQFF
TRBD1	TRBV7-9	TRBJ1-1	few	TGTGCCAGCAGCTTACAGGGGGCCATGAACACTGAAGCTTTCTTT	CASSLQGAMNTEAFF
-	TRBV24-1	TRBJ1-4	few	TGTGTCACCGCCCCCGGGGGAGCCGATGAAAAACTGTTTTTT	CVTAPGGADEKLFF
-	TRBV11-3	TRBJ2-3	few	TGTGCCAGCAGCTTAGATAGGAGGAGCACAGATACGCAGTATTTT	CASSLDRRSTDTQYF
TRBD1	TRBV9	TRBJ2-7	-	TGTGCCAGCAGCGCCAAGACAGGGAGCTCCTACGAGCAGTACTTC	CASSAKTGSSYEQYF
TRBD1	TRBV19	TRBJ2-3	few	TGTGCCAGTAGTAGGACAGGGCGCCCAGATACGCAGTATTTT	CASSRTGRPDTQYF
-	TRBV20-1	TRBJ2-1	-	TGCAGTGCTAGACAGGACCCCTACAATGAGCAGTTCTTC	CSARQDPYNEQFF
-	TRBV11-2	TRBJ2-7	many	TGTGCCAGCAGCTTAATAGGCGGCTACGAGCAGTACTTC	CASSLIGGYEQYF
-	TRBV9	TRBJ2-1	-	TGTGCCAGCAGCGTAGGGGGGACAAATAATGAGCAGTTCTTC	CASSVGGTNNEQFF
TRBD1	TRBV6-2/TRBV6-3	TRBJ1-1	many	TGTGCCAGCAGTTACAGGGGGCGAATCACTGAAGCTTTCTTT	CASSYRGRITEAFF
-	TRBV9	TRBJ2-6	-	TGTGCCAGCAGCGCCCCGCCGGGCTCCTCTGGGGCCAACGTCCTGACTTTC	CASSAPPGSSGANVLTF
-	TRBV19	TRBJ2-1	-	TGTGCCAGTAGTATTATCGTCAACTACAATGAGCAGTTCTTC	CASSIIVNYNEQFF
TRBD1	TRBV5-1	TRBJ2-1	few	TGCGCCAGCAGCCCTGGGCCTATGACAGGGGCCTACAATGAGCAGTTCTTC	CASSPGPMTGAYNEQFF
TRBD2	TRBV5-1	TRBJ2-1	many	TGCGCCAGCAGCTTTCGAGGGGAGGGGAAGGGGAACAATGAGCAGTTCTTC	CASSFRGEGKGNNEQFF
-	TRBV28	TRBJ1-1	many	TGTGCCAGCATCCTAGGTAGCGCCTCCCAAGACACTGAAGCTTTCTTT	CASILGSASQDTEAFF
-	TRBV6-2/TRBV6-3	TRBJ2-2	-	TGTGCCAGCAGTTACTTTGTGGGGGCGCGAACCGGGGAGCTGTTTTTT	CASSYFVGARTGELFF
-	TRBV18	TRBJ1-1	few	TGTGCCAGCTCACCACTTCAGCAGGATATGAACACTGAAGCTTTCTTT	CASSPLQQDMNTEAFF
-	TRBV20-1	TRBJ2-2	many	TGCAGTGCTAGGGGCCTAGGGGGTCACACCGGGGAGCTGTTTTTT	CSARGLGGHTGELFF
-	TRBV7-2	TRBJ1-1	-	TGTGCCAGCAGCTTAGCGTACAGGTTGAACACTGAAGCTTTCTTT	CASSLAYRLNTEAFF
-	TRBV6-5	TRBJ1-2	-	TGTGCCAGCAGTTACTCCGAACCGGGGCTCTATGGCTACACCTTC	CASSYSEPGLYGYTF